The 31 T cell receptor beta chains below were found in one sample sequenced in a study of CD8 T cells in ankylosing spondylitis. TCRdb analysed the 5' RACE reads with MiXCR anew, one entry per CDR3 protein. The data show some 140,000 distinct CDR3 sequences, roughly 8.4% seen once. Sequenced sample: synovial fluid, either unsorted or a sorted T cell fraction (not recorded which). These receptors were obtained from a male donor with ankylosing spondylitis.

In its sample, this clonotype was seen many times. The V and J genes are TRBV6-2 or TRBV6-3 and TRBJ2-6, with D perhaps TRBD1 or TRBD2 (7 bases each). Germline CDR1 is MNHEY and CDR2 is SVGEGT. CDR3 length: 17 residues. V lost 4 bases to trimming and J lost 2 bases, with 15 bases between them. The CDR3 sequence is CASSSQQGRAGANVLTF. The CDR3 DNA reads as TGTGCCAGCAGTTCCCAACAGGGGAGGGCTGGGGCCAACGTCCTGACTTTC.

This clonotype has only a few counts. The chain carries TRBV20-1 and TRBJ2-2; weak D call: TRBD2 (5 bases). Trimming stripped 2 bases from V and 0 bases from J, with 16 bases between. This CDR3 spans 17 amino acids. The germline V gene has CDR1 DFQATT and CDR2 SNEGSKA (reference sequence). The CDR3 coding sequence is TGCAGTGCTAGAAGGGTCTTAGACTACTCGAACACCGGGGAGCTGTTTTTT. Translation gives CSARRVLDYSNTGELFF.

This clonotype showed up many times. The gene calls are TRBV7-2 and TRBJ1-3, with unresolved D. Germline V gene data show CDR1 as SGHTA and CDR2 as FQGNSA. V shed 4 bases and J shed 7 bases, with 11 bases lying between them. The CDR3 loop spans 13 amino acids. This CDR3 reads CASSSPLGNTIYF. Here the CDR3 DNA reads TGTGCCAGCAGCTCCCCCTTAGGGAACACCATATATTTT.

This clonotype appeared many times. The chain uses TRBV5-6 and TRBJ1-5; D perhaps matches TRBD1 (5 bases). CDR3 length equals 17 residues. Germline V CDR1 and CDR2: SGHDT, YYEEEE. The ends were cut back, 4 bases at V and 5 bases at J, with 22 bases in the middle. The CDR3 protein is CASSTYQGLTGDQPQHF. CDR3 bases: TGTGCCAGCAGCACCTACCAAGGACTTACAGGCGATCAGCCCCAGCATTTT.

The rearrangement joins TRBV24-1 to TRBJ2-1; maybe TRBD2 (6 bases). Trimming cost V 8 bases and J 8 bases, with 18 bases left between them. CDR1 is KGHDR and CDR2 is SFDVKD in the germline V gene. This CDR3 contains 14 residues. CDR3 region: CATTLEGGGDEQFF. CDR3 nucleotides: TGTGCCACCACCCTCGAGGGAGGAGGCGATGAGCAGTTCTTC.

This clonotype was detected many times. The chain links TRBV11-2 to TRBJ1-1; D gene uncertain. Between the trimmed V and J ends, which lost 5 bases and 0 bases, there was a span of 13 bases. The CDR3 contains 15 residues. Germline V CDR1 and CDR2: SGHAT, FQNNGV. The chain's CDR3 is CASSPRMGMNTEAFF. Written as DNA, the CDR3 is TGTGCCAGCAGCCCCAGGATGGGGATGAACACTGAAGCTTTCTTT.

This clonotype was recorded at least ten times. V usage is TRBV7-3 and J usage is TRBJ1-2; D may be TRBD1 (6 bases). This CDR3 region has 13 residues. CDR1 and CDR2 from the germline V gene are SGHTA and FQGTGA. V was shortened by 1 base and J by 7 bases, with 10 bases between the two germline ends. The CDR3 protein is CASSLNRVVGYTF. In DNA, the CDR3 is TGTGCCAGCAGCTTAAACAGGGTTGTTGGCTACACCTTC.

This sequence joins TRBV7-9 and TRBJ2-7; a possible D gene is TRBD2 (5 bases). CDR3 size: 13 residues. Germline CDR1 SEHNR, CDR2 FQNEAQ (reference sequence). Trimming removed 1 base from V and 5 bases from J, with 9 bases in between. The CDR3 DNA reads TGTGCCAGCAGCTTAGGGGGAGACGACGAGCAGTACTTC. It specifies CASSLGGDDEQYF. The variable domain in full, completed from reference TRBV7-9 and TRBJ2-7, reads DTGVSQNPRHKITKRGQNVTFRCDPISEHNRLYWYRQTLGQGPEFLTYFQNEAQLEKSRLLSDRFSAERPKGSFSTLEIQRTEQGDSAMYLCASSLGGDDEQYFGPGTRLTVT.

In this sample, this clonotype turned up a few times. This CDR3 reads CASSFNVRDGGYTF. CDR3 nucleotides: TGTGCCAGCAGCTTCAATGTCAGGGACGGTGGCTACACCTTC. This chain joins TRBV4-2 and TRBJ1-2; tentatively, D is TRBD1 (5 bases). The V gene lost 5 bases and the J gene lost 7 bases, with 17 bases spanning the gap. The length of the CDR3 is 14 residues. Germline V gene data show CDR1 as LGHNA and CDR2 as YNFKEQ.

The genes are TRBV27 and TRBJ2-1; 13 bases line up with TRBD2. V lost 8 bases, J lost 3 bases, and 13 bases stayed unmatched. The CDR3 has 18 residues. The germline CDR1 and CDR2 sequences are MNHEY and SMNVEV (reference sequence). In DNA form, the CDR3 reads TGTGCCAGCGCCTCCAGGGGGACTAGCGGGATTAACTACAATGAGCAGTTCTTC. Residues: CASASRGTSGINYNEQFF.

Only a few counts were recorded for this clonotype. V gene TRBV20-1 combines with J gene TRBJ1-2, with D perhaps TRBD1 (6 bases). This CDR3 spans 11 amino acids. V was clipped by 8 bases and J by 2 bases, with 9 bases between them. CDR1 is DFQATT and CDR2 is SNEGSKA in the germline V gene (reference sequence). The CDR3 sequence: CSSDRNYGYTF. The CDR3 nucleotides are TGCAGTAGCGACAGGAACTATGGCTACACCTTC.

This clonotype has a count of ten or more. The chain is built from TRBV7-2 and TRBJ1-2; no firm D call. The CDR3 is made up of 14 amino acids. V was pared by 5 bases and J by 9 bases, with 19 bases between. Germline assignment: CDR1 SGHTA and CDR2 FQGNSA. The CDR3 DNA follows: TGTGCCAGCAGCCCATCTCCGGCCATTTGGAGCTACACCTTC. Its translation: CASSPSPAIWSYTF.

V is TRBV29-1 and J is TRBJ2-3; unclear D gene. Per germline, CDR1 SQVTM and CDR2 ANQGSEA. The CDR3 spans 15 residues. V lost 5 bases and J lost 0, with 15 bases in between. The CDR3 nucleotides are TGCAGCGTTTCCCCAATGACGGGTAGCACAGATACGCAGTATTTT. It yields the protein CSVSPMTGSTDTQYF.

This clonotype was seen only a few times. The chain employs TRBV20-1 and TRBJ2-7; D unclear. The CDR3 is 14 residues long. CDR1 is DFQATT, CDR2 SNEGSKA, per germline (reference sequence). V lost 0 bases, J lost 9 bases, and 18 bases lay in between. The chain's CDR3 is CSARDPRHDTGQYF. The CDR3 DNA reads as TGCAGTGCTAGAGATCCCAGACACGACACCGGGCAGTACTTC.

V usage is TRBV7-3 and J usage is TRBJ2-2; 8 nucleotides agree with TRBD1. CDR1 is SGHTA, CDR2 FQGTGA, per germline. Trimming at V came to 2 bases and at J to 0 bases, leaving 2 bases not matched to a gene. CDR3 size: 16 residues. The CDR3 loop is CASSLQGATNTGELFF. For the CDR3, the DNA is TGTGCCAGCAGCTTACAGGGGGCAACGAACACCGGGGAGCTGTTTTTT.

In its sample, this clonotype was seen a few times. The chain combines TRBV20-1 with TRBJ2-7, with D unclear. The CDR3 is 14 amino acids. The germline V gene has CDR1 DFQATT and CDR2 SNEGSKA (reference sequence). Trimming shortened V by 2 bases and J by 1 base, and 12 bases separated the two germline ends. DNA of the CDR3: TGCAGTGCTAGAAAGGTGGCAGCATCCTACGAGCAGTACTTC. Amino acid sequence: CSARKVAASYEQYF.

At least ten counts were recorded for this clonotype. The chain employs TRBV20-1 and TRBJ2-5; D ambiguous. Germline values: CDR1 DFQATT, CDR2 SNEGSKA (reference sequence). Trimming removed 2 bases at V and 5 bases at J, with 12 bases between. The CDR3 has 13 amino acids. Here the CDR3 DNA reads TGCAGTGCTAGAAATCAGGTTGGCGAGACCCAGTACTTC. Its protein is CSARNQVGETQYF.

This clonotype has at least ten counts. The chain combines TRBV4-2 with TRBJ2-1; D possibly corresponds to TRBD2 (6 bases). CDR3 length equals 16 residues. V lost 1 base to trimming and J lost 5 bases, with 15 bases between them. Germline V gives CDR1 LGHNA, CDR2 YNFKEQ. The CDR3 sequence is CASSQAWLRDHNEQFF. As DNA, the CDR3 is TGTGCCAGCAGCCAAGCTTGGTTGCGGGACCACAATGAGCAGTTCTTC.

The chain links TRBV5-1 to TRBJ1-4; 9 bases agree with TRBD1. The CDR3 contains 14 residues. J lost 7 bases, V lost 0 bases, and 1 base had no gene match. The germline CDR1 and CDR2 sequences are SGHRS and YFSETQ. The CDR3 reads CASSLGDRAEKLFF. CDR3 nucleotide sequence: TGCGCCAGCAGCTTGGGGGACAGGGCTGAAAAACTGTTTTTT.

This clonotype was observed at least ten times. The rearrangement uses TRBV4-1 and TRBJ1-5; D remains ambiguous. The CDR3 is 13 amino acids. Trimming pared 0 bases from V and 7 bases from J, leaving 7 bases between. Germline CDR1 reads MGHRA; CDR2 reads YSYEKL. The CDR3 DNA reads TGCGCCAGCAGCCAAGAACTGCGACAGCCCCAGCATTTT. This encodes CASSQELRQPQHF.

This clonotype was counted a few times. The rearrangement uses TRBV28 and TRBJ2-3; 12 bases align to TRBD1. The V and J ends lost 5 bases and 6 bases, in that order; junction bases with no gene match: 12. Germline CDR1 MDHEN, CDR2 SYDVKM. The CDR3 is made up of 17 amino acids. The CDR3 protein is CASSPNPGQGAGDTQYF. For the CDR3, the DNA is TGTGCCAGCAGTCCGAACCCGGGACAGGGGGCAGGTGATACGCAGTATTTT.

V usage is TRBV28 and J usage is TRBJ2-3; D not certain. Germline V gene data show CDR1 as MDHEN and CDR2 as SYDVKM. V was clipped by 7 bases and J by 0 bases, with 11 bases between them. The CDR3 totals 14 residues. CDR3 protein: CASNLLDSTDTQYF. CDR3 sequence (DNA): TGTGCCAGCAACCTTCTGGACAGCACAGATACGCAGTATTTT. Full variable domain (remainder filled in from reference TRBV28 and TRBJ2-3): DVKVTQSSRYLVKRTGEKVFLECVQDMDHENMFWYRQDPGLGLRLIYFSYDVKMKEKGDIPEGYSVSREKKERFSLILESASTNQTSMYLCASNLLDSTDTQYFGPGTRLTVL.

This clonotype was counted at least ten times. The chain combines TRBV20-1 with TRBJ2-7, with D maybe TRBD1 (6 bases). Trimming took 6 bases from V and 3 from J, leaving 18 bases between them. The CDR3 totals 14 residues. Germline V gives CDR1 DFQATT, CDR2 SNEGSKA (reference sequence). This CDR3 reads CSATLIGDIYEQYF. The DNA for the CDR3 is TGCAGTGCCACCCTTATAGGGGACATCTACGAGCAGTACTTC.

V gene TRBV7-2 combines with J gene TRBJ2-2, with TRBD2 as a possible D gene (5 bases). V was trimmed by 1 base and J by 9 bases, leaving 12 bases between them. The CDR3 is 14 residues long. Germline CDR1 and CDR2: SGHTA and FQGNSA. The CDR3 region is CASSLGRDGRELFF. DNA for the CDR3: TGTGCCAGCAGCTTAGGACGGGATGGAAGGGAGCTGTTTTTT.

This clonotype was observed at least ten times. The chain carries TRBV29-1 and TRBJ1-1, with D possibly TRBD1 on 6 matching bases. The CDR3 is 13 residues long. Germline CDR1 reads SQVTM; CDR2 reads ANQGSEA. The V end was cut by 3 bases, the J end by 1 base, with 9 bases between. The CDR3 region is CSVEKQGNTEAFF. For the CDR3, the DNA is TGCAGCGTTGAGAAACAGGGGAACACTGAAGCTTTCTTT.

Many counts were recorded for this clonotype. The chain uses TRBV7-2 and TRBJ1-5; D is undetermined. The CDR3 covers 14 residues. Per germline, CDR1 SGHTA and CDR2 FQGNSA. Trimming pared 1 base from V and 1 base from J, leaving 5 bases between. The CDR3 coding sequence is TGTGCCAGCAGCTTAGTAGGGAGCAATCAGCCCCAGCATTTT. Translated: CASSLVGSNQPQHF.

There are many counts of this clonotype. The CDR3 region is CASSSILSEAFF. The DNA for the CDR3 is TGTGCCAGCAGTTCAATTCTTTCGGAAGCTTTCTTT. The genes are TRBV7-2 and TRBJ1-1; D ambiguous. V was clipped by 6 bases and J by 8 bases, with 13 bases between them. This CDR3 has 12 residues. Germline values: CDR1 SGHTA, CDR2 FQGNSA.

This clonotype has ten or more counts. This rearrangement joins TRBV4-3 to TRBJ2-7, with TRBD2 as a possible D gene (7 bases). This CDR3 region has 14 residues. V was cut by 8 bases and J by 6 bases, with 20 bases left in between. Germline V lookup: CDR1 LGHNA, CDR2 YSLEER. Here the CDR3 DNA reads TGCGCCAGCTCCTTAGGGGGGGGCACGCGCGAGCAGTACTTC. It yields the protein CASSLGGGTREQYF.

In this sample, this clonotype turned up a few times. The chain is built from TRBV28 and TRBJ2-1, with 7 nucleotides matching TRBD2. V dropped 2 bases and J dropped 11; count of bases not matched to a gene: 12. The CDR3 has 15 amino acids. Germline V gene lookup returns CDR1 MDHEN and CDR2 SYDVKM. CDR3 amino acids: CASSLGLAEISKQFF. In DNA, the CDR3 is TGTGCCAGCAGTTTAGGGCTAGCGGAAATCTCAAAGCAGTTCTTC.

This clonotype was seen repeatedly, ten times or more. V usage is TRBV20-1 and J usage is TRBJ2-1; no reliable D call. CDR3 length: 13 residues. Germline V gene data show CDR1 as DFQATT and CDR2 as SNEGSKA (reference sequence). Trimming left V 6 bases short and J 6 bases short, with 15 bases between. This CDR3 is CSAVGYAINEQFF. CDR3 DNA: TGCAGTGCAGTCGGGTATGCAATCAATGAGCAGTTCTTC.

CDR3 bases: TGTGCCAGCCGGAGGGGGTGGGGGAACACTGAAGCTTTCTTT. This sequence encodes CASRRGWGNTEAFF. The V and J genes are TRBV2 and TRBJ1-1, with D tentatively TRBD1 (6 bases). CDR3 length: 14 residues. V dropped 8 bases and J dropped 1 base, with 14 bases sitting between them. Germline CDR1 reads SNHLY; CDR2 reads FYNNEI.